This T cell receptor (beta chain) came from a study of T cell clusters in autoimmune cytopenias. TRB was amplified by touch-down multiplex PCR, primer pools A and B combined. TCRdb reprocessed the multiplex PCR reads and reports one entry per CDR3 protein, with no DNA. Reported are roughly 10,000 distinct CDR3 sequences; the ten largest clones contain 33%. The CDR3 contains 15 residues. CDR1 LNHDA and CDR2 SQIVND come from the germline V gene (reference sequence). Each sample's input was 200 to 300 ng genomic DNA, some 34,000 genome equivalents. These same records also appear under a second study, on T cell repertoires in aging, cancer and after chemotherapy.

The receptor was derived from a human donor in good health. What was sequenced was peripheral blood. The J gene is TRBJ2-1, the V gene TRBV19; the TRBD1 assignment by TCRdb is unverifiable without DNA. This CDR3 is CASTGQGRSYNEQFF.